The TCR beta chain described here comes from a study of shared clonotypes between healthy human individuals. Notes on this clone: Its antigen is unknown.

Naive CD8 cells, CD45RO-negative and positively selected for CCR7, excluded terminally differentiated effector memory CD45RA+ cells. Study processing details: Junction-only sequences produced by ImmunoSEQ had no quality scores, so filtering differed. TCRdb's copy holds only in-frame clones and misses some; the assay was immunoSEQ multiplex PCR. For V, J and clone size, that table is used; D and trimming come from the DNA. The table lists about 2,100,000 clones, more than 85% of them singletons. General study results and limits: Naive subsets, compared against memory subsets, generally had larger estimated richness values.

The V gene lost 1 base and the J gene lost 5 bases, with 18 bases spanning the gap. There are 15 residues in the CDR3. CDR1 and CDR2 (germline): GTSNPN, SVGIG (reference sequence). This chain joins TRBV30 and TRBJ2-7; the D gene is possibly TRBD2 (6 bases). The sample consisted of naive CD8+ T cells from PBMCs. The receptor was isolated from a man between 18 and 29 years old in good health. Some clones in this sample may be carry-over from other donors' samples. The CDR3 bases are TGTGCCTGGAGTGGCGGGGTAACTGCGATCCACGAGCAGTACTTC. This translates into CAWSGGVTAIHEQYF.